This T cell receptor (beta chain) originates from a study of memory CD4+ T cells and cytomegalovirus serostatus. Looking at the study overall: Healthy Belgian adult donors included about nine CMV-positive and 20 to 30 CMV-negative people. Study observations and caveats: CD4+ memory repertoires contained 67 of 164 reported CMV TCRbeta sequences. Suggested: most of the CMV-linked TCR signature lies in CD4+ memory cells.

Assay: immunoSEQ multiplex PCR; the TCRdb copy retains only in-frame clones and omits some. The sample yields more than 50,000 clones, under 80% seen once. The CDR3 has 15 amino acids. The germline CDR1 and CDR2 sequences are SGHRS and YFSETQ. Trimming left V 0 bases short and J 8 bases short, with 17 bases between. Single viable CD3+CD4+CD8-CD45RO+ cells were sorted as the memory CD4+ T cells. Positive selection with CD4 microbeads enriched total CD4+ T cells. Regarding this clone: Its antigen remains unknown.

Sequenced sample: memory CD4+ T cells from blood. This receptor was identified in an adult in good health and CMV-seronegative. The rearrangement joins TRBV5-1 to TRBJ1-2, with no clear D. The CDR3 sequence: CASSLEVSGLGGYTF. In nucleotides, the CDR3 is TGCGCCAGCAGCTTGGAAGTCTCGGGGTTAGGCGGCTACACCTTC.